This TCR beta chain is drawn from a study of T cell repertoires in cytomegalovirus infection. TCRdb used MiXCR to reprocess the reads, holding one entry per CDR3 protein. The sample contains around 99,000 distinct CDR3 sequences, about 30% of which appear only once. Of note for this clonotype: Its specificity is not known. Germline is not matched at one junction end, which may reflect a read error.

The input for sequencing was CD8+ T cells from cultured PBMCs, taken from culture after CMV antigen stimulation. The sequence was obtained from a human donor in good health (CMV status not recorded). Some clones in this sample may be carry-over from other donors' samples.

The CDR3 nucleotides are TGTGCCAGCAGTTTTTTTGGGGATTCTTATAGCAATCGGCCCCAGCATTTT. It specifies CASSFFGDSYSNRPQHF. The chain is built from TRBV12-3 or TRBV12-4 and TRBJ1-5, with unresolved D. The CDR3 totals 17 residues.